This entry features one T cell receptor beta chain sequence. This sample is part of a study of blood T cell repertoires in COVID-19. Study in general: Some COVID-19 samples were acute and others convalescent; all came from the United States, Italy and Spain. Sources were T cells, B-cell-depleted T cells, or PBMCs; the material itself was cDNA or gDNA.

Authors' processing steps: The assay estimated nucleated cells by amplifying reference gene primers. Assay used: immunoSEQ multiplex PCR; TCRdb lists only in-frame clones, some missing. The DNA was the basis for D and trimming; V, J and clone size are from that table. The sample includes about 70,000 clones, around 76% of them seen just once. The germline gives CDR1 SGHDT, CDR2 YYEEEE. Trimming took 4 bases from V and 3 from J, leaving 13 bases between them. The CDR3 is 14 amino acids. The sequencing input was peripheral blood. The TCR was taken from a woman aged 80 or over with active or convalescent COVID-19. V usage is TRBV5-6 and J usage is TRBJ1-1; possible D gene TRBD1, 5 bases. The CDR3 coding sequence is TGTGCCAGCAGCCGGGGGATCGGAGACACTGAAGCTTTCTTT. Translated: CASSRGIGDTEAFF.